This T cell receptor (beta chain) was observed in a study of PD-L1 blockade in urothelial cancer. The CDR3 has 12 residues. Looked up from germline, CDR1 is SGHTA and CDR2 is FQGTGA. V shed 3 bases and J shed 8 bases, with 10 bases lying between them. Generated by immunoSEQ multiplex PCR, the TCRdb table keeps only in-frame clones and is missing some. The repertoire holds about 88,000 clones, with roughly nine tenths as singletons. Stated time point: pretreatment peripheral blood. The TCR was taken from a woman aged 80 or over with urothelial cancer. This specimen was PBMCs, taken around atezolizumab (anti-PD-L1) treatment. This chain links TRBV7-3 with TRBJ1-2; no clear D gene. The CDR3 is CASSLETGGYTF. The DNA of the CDR3 is TGTGCCAGCAGCTTGGAAACGGGGGGCTACACCTTC.